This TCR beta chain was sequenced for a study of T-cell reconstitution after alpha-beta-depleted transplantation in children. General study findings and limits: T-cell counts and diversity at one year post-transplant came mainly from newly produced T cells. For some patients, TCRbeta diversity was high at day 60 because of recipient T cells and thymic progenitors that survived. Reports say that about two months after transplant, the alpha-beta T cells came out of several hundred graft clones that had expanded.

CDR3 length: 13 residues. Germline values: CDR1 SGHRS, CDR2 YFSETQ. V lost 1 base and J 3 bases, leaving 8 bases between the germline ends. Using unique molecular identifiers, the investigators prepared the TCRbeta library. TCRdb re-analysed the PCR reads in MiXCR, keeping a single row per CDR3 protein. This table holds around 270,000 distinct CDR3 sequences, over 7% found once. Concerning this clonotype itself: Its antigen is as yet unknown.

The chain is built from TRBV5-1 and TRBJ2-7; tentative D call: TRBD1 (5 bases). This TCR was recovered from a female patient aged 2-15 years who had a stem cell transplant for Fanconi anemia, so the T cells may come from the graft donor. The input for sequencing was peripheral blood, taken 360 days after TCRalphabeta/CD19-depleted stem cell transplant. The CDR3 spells CASSLRQGYEQYF. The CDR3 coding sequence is TGCGCCAGCAGCTTGAGGCAGGGCTACGAGCAGTACTTC. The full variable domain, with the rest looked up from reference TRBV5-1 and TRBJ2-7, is KAGVTQTPRYLIKTRGQQVTLSCSPISGHRSVSWYQQTPGQGLQFLFEYFSETQRNKGNFPGRFSGRQFSNSRSEMNVSTLELGDSALYLCASSLRQGYEQYFGPGTRLTVT.